This TCR beta chain derives from a study of blood T cell repertoires in COVID-19 (dated by TCRdb to about 2020). For context, the study as a whole: Collaborator samples came from the United States, Italy and Spain and covered acute and convalescent phases of COVID-19. Samples came from the ongoing ImmuneRACE study (first 160 participants) plus 1,254 subjects from 6 global collaborators. Where available, HLA class I and class II types were obtained from metadata supplied by the sample provider rather than from assay-based typing. The repertoires were released in a freely available public database intended as a resource for research on the immune response to SARS-CoV-2. The material from the prospective study consisted of cDNA or gDNA derived from T cells, B-cell-depleted T cells, or PBMCs. The dataset comprised deeply sampled blood TCRbeta repertoires from subjects exposed to, actively infected with, or recovered from COVID-19. Nearly every sample came with metadata listing a de-identified subject ID, COVID-19 status, age in years and sex.

Collaborating institutions collected whole blood in K2EDTA tubes following their own protocols. Collaborator samples were shipped for TCRbeta analysis as frozen whole blood, isolated PBMCs, or DNA extracted from either sample type. Concerning this clone itself: The specificity of this receptor is unknown. No much larger clone exists at a distance of one base, and base qualities are not known.

The CDR3 has 14 amino acids, counting the end cysteine and phenylalanine. Here the CDR3 DNA is all that survives: 42 bases in frame from base 1. Trimming takes 4 bases off V and 3 bases off J; junction bases not matched to a gene: 5. The germline V gene supplies CDR1 SGHRS and CDR2 YFSETQ. TCRbeta CDR3 regions were amplified from genomic DNA using the immunoSEQ Assay, a bias-controlled multiplex PCR. The published analysis was carried out like this. Within the assay, amplification of reference gene primers was used to estimate how many nucleated cells each sample contained. To quantify the absolute abundance of each unique TCRbeta CDR3 rearrangement, sequence reads were collapsed and filtered. For each sample, productive Simpson clonality was calculated as the square root of Simpson's diversity index across productive rearrangements. Entries here come from immuneACCESS through TCRdb and include only in-frame sequences with V and J called. Some clones fail to appear in such tables; in the studies checked, an unresolved V gene covers under half of the shortfall, and the cause of the remainder is unknown. That table furnishes V, J and clone size, whereas the DNA furnished D and trimming. A total of about 280,000 clones appear in this sample, 85% to 90% of them only once. The top ten clonotypes cover approximately 4.2% of the sample.

Broad study findings and their caveats: The quantity of clinical and demographic metadata differed by source and by participant and was supplied without curation.

The receptor chain draws on TRBV5-1 and TRBJ1-1, and 8 junctional nucleotides match TRBD1. The sequence came from a man between 40 and 49 years old with acute or convalescent COVID-19. Sequenced input: peripheral blood. The CDR3 reads as follows: CASSRQGRDTEAFF. The sequenced DNA is TGCGCCAGCAGCCGACAGGGGAGAGACACTGAAGCTTTCTTT.